The following is a T cell receptor beta chain sequence with its context. Its antigen is not yet known. Per-base qualities were not stored, and no clone one base away is much larger. At study entry, adolescents were screened for latent tuberculosis infection using a tuberculin skin test and the QuantiFERON-TB GOLD In-Tube IGRA. Immunosequencing was performed on unsorted cryopreserved PBMC, with approximately 110,000 T cells per clinical donor covered on average. Eleven high schools in the Worcester region of the Western Cape, South Africa, served as enrollment sites for adolescents aged 12 to 18 years. Approximately 10 adolescents infected with M. tuberculosis and around 10 uninfected adolescents were chosen and matched for age and sex. PBMC from adolescents were isolated by density centrifugation from freshly drawn heparinized blood and then cryopreserved. TCR libraries were generated with the immunoSEQ multiplex PCR assay, using TCR-beta and/or TCR-alpha/delta assays for each sample. The Illumina high-throughput platform was used to sequence the amplified TCR libraries. The authors' pipeline ran thus. Clustering and dimensionality reduction relied on pairwise TCRdist distances among GMM-specific receptors from T cells that were either sorted ex vivo or expanded in vitro. Each clinical repertoire was scored by mean NN-distance, the average TCRdist to the nearest 10% of tetramer-positive reference sequences. GEM TCR motif frequency was computed as the fraction of unique TCRs matching known GEM sequences by V/J usage and CDR3 length. Linear discriminant analysis with leave-one-out cross-validation, implemented in scikit-learn, was used to classify active tuberculosis. Imported from immuneACCESS, the table was reduced by TCRdb to in-frame sequences with V and J called. These copies leave out some clones; in studies compared against another copy, an unresolved V gene accounts for under half, and the cause of the remainder is not known. V and J calls and clone size are given by that table; D and trimming were obtained from the DNA. Across this sample there are 35,000 to 45,000 clones, with 94% seen only once. The top ten clonotypes cover roughly 12% of the sample.

The sample is drawn from a study of T cells in tuberculosis (dated by TCRdb to 2016 to 2019). With regard to the full study: The study combined CD1B tetramers and high-throughput TCR immunosequencing to characterize T cells specific for the mycobacterial lipid antigen glucose monomycolate (GMM). A South African clinical cohort compared IGRA-negative adolescents, IGRA-positive adolescents with latent tuberculosis and adults with active tuberculosis, approximately ten per group. On the study overall, not on this receptor specifically: An accuracy of 85% to 90% (AUROC 0.85 to 0.9) was reached by a classifier using the diverse GMM-specific repertoire, compared with around 70% accuracy when GEM motif frequencies were used. Smaller NN-distances were partly driven by shorter CDR3-alpha lengths in active tuberculosis patients, and statistical significance was not reached for the TCR-beta difference. Clinical samples were selected based on the availability of cryopreserved specimens, with adults included as active tuberculosis cases and adolescents included as controls. Compared with IGRA-negative controls, TCR-alpha repertoires from active tuberculosis had smaller mean NN-distances to GMM-specific TCRs, which suggests clonal expansion of these TCRs.

The CDR3 covers 15 residues, taking in both the cysteine and the phenylalanine. Only the CDR3 part of the read is kept: 45 bases, read in frame from the first base. V is pruned by 5 bases and J by 14 bases, leaving 16 bases of the junction without a gene match. Via the germline V gene (reference sequence), CDR1 is SEHNR and CDR2 FQNEAQ. The chain joins TRBV7-9 to TRBJ1-1; TRBD1 aligns with 11 central bases. This clonotype was obtained from a donor aged 10-30 years with latent tuberculosis or without tuberculosis infection. Some clones in this sample may be carry-over from other donors' samples. Sequenced material: PBMCs. The CDR3 corresponds to CASSTLVSGQGDRFF. The bases read TGTGCCAGCAGCACCTTAGTTTCGGGACAGGGGGACAGGTTCTTT.